This T cell receptor (beta chain) stems from a study of beta chain features in type 1 diabetes. Broader study findings: More deletions and fewer insertions at VDJ junctions were seen in type 1 diabetes patients.

Trimming took 4 bases from V and 5 from J; bases not matched to a gene: 13. The length of the CDR3 is 16 residues. CDR1 and CDR2 (germline): MNHNY, SVGAGI (reference sequence). A few counts support this clone. The antigen is unknown. The investigators reverse transcribed all of the isolated RNA, so they sequenced expressed TCRB transcripts. Here immunoSEQ multiplex PCR was the method, and the copy in TCRdb shows in-frame clones only, minus some. This repertoire shows 900,000 or so clones, roughly a sixth found once; its top ten account for around 0.02%. The sequencing sample was made of naive CD4+ T cells from blood. The V and J genes are TRBV6-6 and TRBJ2-5; 7 nucleotides agree with TRBD2. This receptor was taken from a woman younger than 30 in good health. CDR3 protein: CASSSSTGGSKETQYF. DNA for the CDR3: TGTGCCAGCAGTTCGAGCACAGGCGGGAGTAAGGAGACCCAGTACTTC.